These 32 T cell receptor beta chains share one sample of origin, sequenced in a study of radiotherapy plus CTLA-4 blockade in lung cancer. Data came from immunoSEQ multiplex PCR; TCRdb stores just in-frame clones and leaves some out. This sample has around 63,000 clones; approximately 79% occur once, and the top ten carry 16%. The sample here was peripheral blood, taken from a patient treated with radiotherapy plus ipilimumab. The receptors were sampled from a human donor with non-small cell lung cancer whose response to radiotherapy plus ipilimumab could not be evaluated. Some clones in this sample may be carry-over from other donors' samples.

The gene calls are TRBV6-5 and TRBJ2-3; weak D call: TRBD1 (6 bases). The CDR3 loop spans 14 amino acids. Germline V gene data show CDR1 as MNHEY and CDR2 as SVGAGI. V was pared by 6 bases and J by 4 bases, with 14 bases between. CDR3 loop: CASRTQGVPDTQYF. Written as DNA, the CDR3 is TGTGCCAGCAGAACACAGGGAGTCCCAGATACGCAGTATTTT.

The chain is built from TRBV15 and TRBJ2-6; weak D call: TRBD1 (5 bases). The V gene lost 3 bases and the J gene lost 4 bases, with 16 bases spanning the gap. Looked up from germline, CDR1 is LNHNV and CDR2 is YYDKDF (reference sequence). The CDR3 is 17 residues long. The DNA of the CDR3 is TGTGCCACCAGCAGCCTCGACAGCCTGTCAGGGGCCAACGTCCTGACTTTC. Its protein is CATSSLDSLSGANVLTF. The full variable domain, in which reference TRBV15 and TRBJ2-6 provide the parts outside the CDR3, is DAMVIQNPRYQVTQFGKPVTLSCSQTLNHNVMYWYQQKSSQAPKLLFHYYDKDFNNEADTPDNFQSRRPNTSFCFLDIRSPGLGDTAMYLCATSSLDSLSGANVLTFGAGSRLTVL.

This chain uses TRBV28 with TRBJ1-1; the D is unclear. CDR1 is MDHEN, CDR2 SYDVKM, per germline. The CDR3 contains 15 residues. Deletions cut 3 bases from V and 0 bases from J, with 11 bases between. The CDR3 protein is CASSFLGLMNTEAFF. The CDR3 coding sequence is TGTGCCAGCAGTTTCCTAGGACTGATGAACACTGAAGCTTTCTTT.

The chain combines TRBV11-2 with TRBJ2-7, with 8 bases fitting TRBD2. Germline-derived CDR1 and CDR2 are SGHAT and FQNNGV. After removal of 5 bases from V and 3 bases from J, the junction contained 9 bases not matched to a gene. The CDR3 sequence is 15 residues long. The CDR3 nucleotides read TGTGCCAGCAGCGAGGTAGCGGGGAACGACTACGAGCAGTACTTC. Amino acid sequence: CASSEVAGNDYEQYF.

The chain combines TRBV5-6 with TRBJ2-3; maybe TRBD1 (6 bases). V gave up 3 bases and J gave up 1 base, with 21 bases separating them. This CDR3 contains 18 residues. Germline lookup yields CDR1 SGHDT and CDR2 YYEEEE. This CDR3 is CASSSGTLPFLGTDTQYF. CDR3 DNA sequence: TGTGCCAGCAGCTCCGGGACACTCCCTTTCCTAGGCACAGATACGCAGTATTTT.

The rearrangement joins TRBV7-3 to TRBJ2-7, with D possibly being TRBD1 (5 bases). Looked up from germline, CDR1 is SGHTA and CDR2 is FQGTGA. Trimming pared 0 bases from V and 6 bases from J, leaving 12 bases between. The CDR3 length is 14 residues. The CDR3 coding sequence is TGTGCCAGCAGCTTAACGGTAGCAGGGTCCGAGCAGTACTTC. Translated: CASSLTVAGSEQYF.

This chain links TRBV5-8 with TRBJ1-5, with no clear D. The ends were cut back, 0 bases at V and 3 bases at J, with 10 bases in the middle. Germline CDR1 reads SGHTS; CDR2 reads YDEGEE. The length of the CDR3 is 15 residues. The CDR3 DNA reads as TGTGCCAGCAGCTTGGGGCAGGAACTCAATCAGCCCCAGCATTTT. Protein sequence: CASSLGQELNQPQHF.

This chain connects TRBV5-8 to TRBJ1-5, with D hard to call. In germline, CDR1 is SGHTS, CDR2 YDEGEE. The V end was cut by 2 bases, the J end by 4 bases, with 19 bases between. CDR3 length: 17 amino acids. The CDR3 sequence is CASSFEIRGPFNQPQHF. CDR3 DNA: TGTGCCAGCAGCTTCGAAATACGGGGTCCCTTTAATCAGCCCCAGCATTTT. The full variable domain, completed using reference TRBV5-8 and TRBJ1-5, is EAGVTQSPTHLIKTRGQQATLRCSPISGHTSVYWYQQALGLGLQFLLWYDEGEERNRGNFPPRFSGRQFPNYSSELNVNALELEDSALYLCASSFEIRGPFNQPQHFGDGTRLSIL.

The chain recombines TRBV6-5 with TRBJ1-1; 10 positions agree with TRBD1. V lost 8 bases, J lost 4 bases, and 4 bases stayed unmatched. The CDR3 is 13 residues long. Per the germline V gene, CDR1 is MNHEY and CDR2 is SVGAGI. In DNA, the CDR3 is TGTGCCAGCCGGCGGACAGGGGGCACTGAAGCTTTCTTT. Translated, it gives CASRRTGGTEAFF.

This rearrangement joins TRBV6-5 to TRBJ2-7, with D unresolved. The germline CDR1 and CDR2 sequences are MNHEY and SVGAGI. The CDR3 runs to 13 residues. V was clipped by 5 bases and J by 5 bases, with 13 bases between them. CDR3 loop: CASSEPFAHEQYF. CDR3 nucleotide sequence: TGTGCCAGCAGTGAGCCTTTCGCCCACGAGCAGTACTTC.

This rearrangement joins TRBV5-1 to TRBJ2-5; possibly TRBD1 for D (6 bases). The CDR3 contains 13 residues. V lost 2 bases, J lost 2 bases, and 7 bases lay in between. The germline V gene encodes CDR1 SGHRS and CDR2 YFSETQ. In DNA form, the CDR3 reads TGCGCCAGCAGCTTTAGGGGGCAAGAGACCCAGTACTTC. Amino acid sequence: CASSFRGQETQYF.

The gene calls are TRBV7-2 and TRBJ1-2; 7 bases fit TRBD1. Germline values: CDR1 SGHTA, CDR2 FQGNSA. CDR3 length: 13 amino acids. The J segment lost 5 bases and the V segment lost 1 base, leaving 1 base of the junction unmatched. The CDR3 protein is CASSLDRGYGYTF. CDR3 DNA: TGTGCCAGCAGCTTAGACAGGGGATATGGCTACACCTTC.

This clone has only a few counts. The chain combines TRBV7-9 with TRBJ2-1; maybe TRBD2 (5 bases). V dropped 1 base and J dropped 4 bases, with 8 bases sitting between them. In germline, CDR1 is SEHNR, CDR2 FQNEAQ (reference sequence). The CDR3 runs to 14 residues. In DNA form, the CDR3 reads TGTGCCAGCAGCTTAGAGGGAGTTTACAATGAGCAGTTCTTC. Its translation is CASSLEGVYNEQFF.

The gene calls are TRBV7-9 and TRBJ2-7, with 9 positions matching TRBD1. The ends lost 1 base at V and 0 bases at J; junction bases unmatched: 1. The CDR3 loop spans 15 amino acids. CDR1 and CDR2 from the germline V gene are SEHNR and FQNEAQ (reference sequence). The CDR3 region is CASSLVQGASYEQYF. CDR3 coding DNA: TGTGCCAGCAGCTTAGTACAGGGGGCCTCCTACGAGCAGTACTTC.

This clone occurred a few times. The chain couples TRBV30 to TRBJ1-1; no reliable D call. Deletions cut 2 bases from V and 1 base from J, with 14 bases between. From germline, CDR1 is GTSNPN and CDR2 SVGIG (reference sequence). The CDR3 spans 15 residues. Here the CDR3 reads CAWSFSLNWNTEAFF. The CDR3 coding sequence is TGTGCCTGGAGTTTCTCCCTAAACTGGAACACTGAAGCTTTCTTT. The entire variable domain, with the rest obtained from reference TRBV30 and TRBJ1-1, is as follows: SQTIHQWPATLVQPVGSPLSLECTVEGTSNPNLYWYRQAAGRGLQLLFYSVGIGQISSEVPQNLSASRPQDRQFILSSKKLLLSDSGFYLCAWSFSLNWNTEAFFGQGTRLTVV.

This chain links TRBV10-3 with TRBJ2-7; TRBD2 aligns across 9 bases. V lost 4 bases to trimming and J lost 0 bases; unmatched junction nucleotides: 4. Germline V lookup: CDR1 ENHRY, CDR2 SYGVKD. The CDR3 is 15 amino acids. In DNA form, the CDR3 reads TGTGCCATCAGTGGGGGGACTAGCTACTCCTACGAGCAGTACTTC. It translates to CAISGGTSYSYEQYF.

The rearrangement joins TRBV7-2 to TRBJ1-5; D uncertain. CDR1 is SGHTA, CDR2 FQGNSA, per germline. Trimming stripped 4 bases from V and 4 bases from J, with 8 bases between. CDR3 size: 13 residues. The CDR3 protein is CASSSNGNQPQHF. The DNA of the CDR3 is TGTGCCAGCAGCTCAAACGGGAATCAGCCCCAGCATTTT. The full variable domain, completed using reference TRBV7-2 and TRBJ1-5, is GAGVSQSPSNKVTEKGKDVELRCDPISGHTALYWYRQSLGQGLEFLIYFQGNSAPDKSGLPSDRFSAERTGGSVSTLTIQRTQQEDSAVYLCASSSNGNQPQHFGDGTRLSIL.

The CDR3 sequence: CASTADFNSGANVLTF. CDR3 DNA sequence: TGTGCCAGCACTGCTGACTTTAACTCTGGGGCCAACGTCCTGACTTTC. The chain recombines TRBV2 with TRBJ2-6; D is unresolved. The CDR3 has 16 residues. Germline V CDR1 and CDR2: SNHLY, FYNNEI. The V gene lost 7 bases and the J gene lost 0 bases, with 13 bases spanning the gap.

The rearrangement links TRBV4-1 to TRBJ1-2, with 7 bases fitting TRBD1. Germline loops: CDR1 MGHRA, CDR2 YSYEKL. Unmatched junction bases numbered 4, after V lost 0 bases and J lost 3 bases. This CDR3 region has 15 residues. The CDR3 loop is CASSQETGLDYGYTF. As DNA, the CDR3 is TGCGCCAGCAGCCAAGAGACAGGGTTGGACTATGGCTACACCTTC.

In the case of this clone: Its ends do not fully match the called genes, so a read error is possible. Other DNA sequences in this specimen translate into the identical CDR3. This rearrangement joins TRBV27 to TRBJ1-2; D unresolved. Per the germline V gene, CDR1 is MNHEY and CDR2 is SMNVEV (reference sequence). The CDR3 runs to 13 residues. The CDR3 bases are TGTGCCAGCAGTCCCGACACTGTCTATGGATACACCTTC. It translates to CASSPDTVYGYTF.

The V gene is TRBV5-1, the J gene TRBJ2-7, with 7 bases identical to TRBD1. Germline V gene lookup returns CDR1 SGHRS and CDR2 YFSETQ. This CDR3 contains 15 residues. Trimming took 3 bases from V and 3 from J; bases not matched to a gene: 9. DNA for the CDR3: TGCGCCAGCAGCTCGGGACAGCCCAAAGGCTACGAGCAGTACTTC. Translated: CASSSGQPKGYEQYF.

The genes are TRBV5-4 and TRBJ1-4; TRBD1 aligns across 9 bases. CDR1 SGHNT and CDR2 YYREEE come from the germline V gene (reference sequence). The CDR3 loop spans 15 amino acids. With V trimmed by 4 bases and J by 7 bases, 8 bases remained unmatched. CDR3 nucleotides: TGTGCCAGCAGCAGCCCGACAGGGGGACCTGAAAAACTGTTTTTT. It encodes CASSSPTGGPEKLFF.

The chain has TRBV5-3 and TRBJ1-3, with 10 positions matching TRBD1. TRBV5-3 is given ORF status, its function remaining uncertain. Losses at the gene ends were 0 bases for V and 2 bases for J; bases not matched to a gene: 11. CDR3 size: 19 residues. The chain's CDR3 is CARSLERDRGSYPGNTIYF. The CDR3 DNA reads TGTGCCAGAAGCTTGGAACGGGACAGGGGTTCGTACCCTGGAAACACCATATATTTT.

The chain joins TRBV7-9 to TRBJ1-1, with TRBD1 as a possible D gene (6 bases). Germline lookup yields CDR1 SEHNR and CDR2 FQNEAQ (reference sequence). The CDR3 totals 14 residues. Deletions cut 1 base from V and 1 base from J, with 7 bases between. The CDR3 region has the DNA TGTGCCAGCAGCTTAGAACAGGGGAACACTGAAGCTTTCTTT. Translated: CASSLEQGNTEAFF.

V usage is TRBV6-1 and J usage is TRBJ2-5; 9 bases fit TRBD1. The DNA end is more similar to TRBJ2-7, so the J call may be wrong. The length of the CDR3 is 14 residues. CDR1 and CDR2 (germline): MNHNS, SASEGT. CDR3 nucleotides: TGTGCCAGCAGTATAGGGGACAGGGTTGACGAGCAGTACTTC. It codes for CASSIGDRVDEQYF.

This chain joins TRBV5-4 and TRBJ1-2, with TRBD1 as a possible D gene (5 bases). Germline V gene data show CDR1 as SGHNT and CDR2 as YYREEE (reference sequence). Between the trimmed V and J ends, which lost 4 bases and 5 bases, there was a span of 15 bases. This CDR3 has 14 residues. CDR3 protein: CASSPREGTYGYTF. The CDR3 bases are TGTGCCAGCAGCCCCCGGGAGGGGACTTATGGCTACACCTTC.

This clone was picked up a small number of times. The rearrangement links TRBV11-2 to TRBJ1-2; 8 bases align to TRBD1. The CDR3 consists of 13 residues. Germline V CDR1 and CDR2: SGHAT, FQNNGV. The V and J ends lost 5 bases and 3 bases, in that order; junction bases with no gene match: 2. For the CDR3, the DNA is TGTGCCAGCAGCCCGACAGGGGACTATGGCTACACCTTC. It translates to CASSPTGDYGYTF.

This chain links TRBV2 with TRBJ1-5; maybe TRBD1 (5 bases). Germline V gene data show CDR1 as SNHLY and CDR2 as FYNNEI. V lost 6 bases to trimming and J lost 1 base, with 10 bases between them. The CDR3 runs 14 residues. The CDR3 bases are TGTGCCAGCAGCGAGACAGTAAGCAATCAGCCCCAGCATTTT. Amino acids: CASSETVSNQPQHF.

The V call is TRBV19, the J call TRBJ2-1; 11 bases map to TRBD2. J lost 8 bases, V lost 3 bases, and 6 bases had no gene match. The CDR3 is 15 residues long. CDR1 is LNHDA and CDR2 is SQIVND in the germline V gene (reference sequence). The DNA of the CDR3 is TGTGCCAGTAGTATTGGTAGCGGGGGGGCGGATGAGCAGTTCTTC. Its protein product is CASSIGSGGADEQFF. Full variable domain (outside the CDR3, taken from reference TRBV19 and TRBJ2-1): DGGITQSPKYLFRKEGQNVTLSCEQNLNHDAMYWYRQDPGQGLRLIYYSQIVNDFQKGDIAEGYSVSREKKESFPLTVTSAQKNPTAFYLCASSIGSGGADEQFFGPGTRLTVL.

The chain employs TRBV15 and TRBJ2-3, with TRBD2 matching over 11 bases. The CDR3 spans 17 residues. Germline V CDR1 and CDR2: LNHNV, YYDKDF (reference sequence). J was trimmed by 0 bases and V by 3 bases; bases with no gene match: 5. The CDR3 sequence: CATSSFSGGGSTDTQYF. Written as DNA, the CDR3 is TGTGCCACCAGCAGTTTTAGCGGGGGGGGGAGCACAGATACGCAGTATTTT.

The rearrangement links TRBV5-1 to TRBJ1-5; weak D call: TRBD1 (6 bases). The CDR3 consists of 18 residues. V dropped 0 bases and J dropped 0 bases, with 16 bases sitting between them. Looked up from germline, CDR1 is SGHRS and CDR2 is YFSETQ. The CDR3 sequence: CASSLGVDSQFSNQPQHF. In nucleotides, the CDR3 is TGCGCCAGCAGCTTGGGGGTGGACAGCCAGTTTAGCAATCAGCCCCAGCATTTT. The complete variable domain, with remaining parts taken from reference TRBV5-1 and TRBJ1-5, reads KAGVTQTPRYLIKTRGQQVTLSCSPISGHRSVSWYQQTPGQGLQFLFEYFSETQRNKGNFPGRFSGRQFSNSRSEMNVSTLELGDSALYLCASSLGVDSQFSNQPQHFGDGTRLSIL.

The chain joins TRBV7-3 to TRBJ2-3; the match to TRBD1 covers 9 bases. This CDR3 has 15 residues. The junction had 8 bases not matched to a gene; V was cut back by 6 bases and J by 4 bases. CDR1 SGHTA and CDR2 FQGTGA come from the germline V gene. This CDR3 is CASSKGQGWADTQYF. CDR3 DNA: TGTGCCAGCAGTAAAGGACAGGGGTGGGCAGATACGCAGTATTTT.